This is a list of T cell receptor beta chains from one sample in a study of T cell changes during pregnancy in multiple sclerosis. The repertoire was sequenced with immunoSEQ multiplex PCR; TCRdb's copy has only in-frame clones and lacks some. The table shows about 36,000 clones, with 93% occurring only once. This specimen consisted of CD4+ T cells from peripheral blood mononuclear cells, obtained in the first trimester of pregnancy. The receptors shown here come from a female donor with multiple sclerosis, enrolled in a pregnancy study. Both conserved end residues are part of each CDR3. The D gene is left open where the match is weak. Clone size, where shown, is once, few, many, or a class for clones that have expanded.

d_call,j_call,v_call,clone_size,cdr3_nt,cdr3_aa
.,TRBJ2-2,TRBV5-1,.,TGCGCCACCAAGGAGGGAGGAAAGACCGGGGAGCTGTTTTTT,CATKEGGKTGELFF
.,TRBJ2-7,TRBV29-1,.,TGCAGCGCTAACGGGGGAGTCGACGAGCAGTACTTC,CSANGGVDEQYF
.,TRBJ2-3,TRBV4-1,.,TGCGCCAGCAGCCAAGGAGGACGAGGGGGGGCCACAGATACGCAGTATTTT,CASSQGGRGGATDTQYF
TRBD1,TRBJ1-1,TRBV2,.,TGTGCCGGCGGACAGGGGATCTCTGAAGCTTTCTTT,CAGGQGISEAFF
TRBD1,TRBJ1-4,TRBV10-3,.,TGTGCCATCAGTGAGTCGGCAGGGGGAAATGAAAAACTGTTTTTT,CAISESAGGNEKLFF
TRBD1,TRBJ1-5,TRBV2,once,TGTGCCAGCAGGCCGGGACAGGGGGGGGTTCAGCCCCAGCATTTT,CASRPGQGGVQPQHF
TRBD1,TRBJ2-1,TRBV7-6,.,TGTGCCAGCAGCTTAAAGGACAGGGGCGTACTTTCCTACAATGAGCAGTTCTTC,CASSLKDRGVLSYNEQFF
.,TRBJ2-7,TRBV7-9,.,TGTGCCAGCAACAATCCAGGGGTGACCTCCTACGAGCAGTACTTC,CASNNPGVTSYEQYF
TRBD2,TRBJ2-6,TRBV11-2,once,TGTGCCAGCAAACCGGGACTAGCGGGAGCTGGGGCCAACGTCCTGACTTTC,CASKPGLAGAGANVLTF
TRBD1,TRBJ2-3,TRBV29-1,.,TGCAGCGGGCGAGGACAGGGGAGCACAGATACGCAGTATTTT,CSGRGQGSTDTQYF
.,TRBJ2-1,TRBV11-2,.,TGTGCCAGCAGCGCAGAAATCAGCGGGCTCGAGCAGTTCTTC,CASSAEISGLEQFF
.,TRBJ1-3,TRBV7-8,.,TGTGCCAGCAGCTTAGATCCTTTCTCTGGAAACACCATATATTTT,CASSLDPFSGNTIYF
.,TRBJ2-1,TRBV4-1,.,TGCGCCAGCAGCCAACCTGACAGGCCCCTCTACAATGAGCAGTTCTTC,CASSQPDRPLYNEQFF
.,TRBJ2-2,TRBV28,.,TGTGCCAGCAGTTTAGTCGCCCTGGCAGGGGCGAGCGGGGAGCTGTTTTTT,CASSLVALAGASGELFF
.,TRBJ1-4,TRBV4-2,.,TGTGCCAGCAGCCAAGATGGGGGGGCAGGGACTAATGAAAAACTGTTTTTT,CASSQDGGAGTNEKLFF
TRBD1,TRBJ1-1,TRBV10-3,.,TGTGCCGTCGGGACAGGGGGTGTCACTGAAGCTTTCTTT,CAVGTGGVTEAFF
.,TRBJ2-1,TRBV11-2,once,TGTGCCAGCAGCTTAGGGTACAGTCCCTGGTACAATGAGCAGTTCTTC,CASSLGYSPWYNEQFF
.,TRBJ2-7,TRBV29-1,.,TGCAGCGTCGCTCAGGGGAGCTACGAGCAGTACTTC,CSVAQGSYEQYF
TRBD1,TRBJ2-1,TRBV4-1,.,TGCGCCAGCAGCCAAGTCGCAAACCTCCGGGACAGGGGTAACAATGAGCAGTTCTTC,CASSQVANLRDRGNNEQFF
TRBD1,TRBJ1-2,TRBV6-5,.,TGTGCCAGCAGTTTCAAAACAGGGGGCAGACGGGGCTACACCTTC,CASSFKTGGRRGYTF
TRBD2,TRBJ2-7,TRBV5-1,.,TGCGCCAGCAGCTTGGCCGGACTAGCGGGAGTGTACGAGCAGTACTTC,CASSLAGLAGVYEQYF
.,TRBJ1-5,TRBV6-5,.,TGTGCCAGCAGTTACCGCGGAAACAATCAGCCCCAGCATTTT,CASSYRGNNQPQHF
TRBD1,TRBJ2-1,TRBV7-2,.,TGTGCCAGCAGCTTAGGGGGGAACAGGGGCCATGAGCAGTTCTTC,CASSLGGNRGHEQFF
.,TRBJ2-3,TRBV18,.,TGTGCCAGCTCACCTATGATAGAGGATACGCAGTATTTT,CASSPMIEDTQYF
.,TRBJ2-5,TRBV4-3,.,TGCGCCAGCAGCCAAGATGGGGCAGCGCAGGGAGAGACCCAGTACTTC,CASSQDGAAQGETQYF
.,TRBJ2-5,TRBV5-4,.,TGTGCCAGCAGCTTGGATAGACATTCCTCACAAGAGACCCAGTACTTC,CASSLDRHSSQETQYF
TRBD1,TRBJ2-1,TRBV5-1,.,TGCGCCAGCAGCCACGGACAGGGGGCAGGCAATGAGCAGTTCTTC,CASSHGQGAGNEQFF
.,TRBJ2-6,TRBV5-1,.,TGCGCCAGCAGCTTTAACTCTGGGGCCAACGTCCTGACTTTC,CASSFNSGANVLTF
TRBD2,TRBJ2-1,TRBV15,.,TGTGCCACCAGCAGAGATCAGAGTCTAGCGGGGATCAATGAGCAGTTCTTC,CATSRDQSLAGINEQFF
TRBD2,TRBJ2-1,TRBV7-3,once,TGTGCCAGCAGCGCGACTAGCACCCTAGGGCAGTTCTTC,CASSATSTLGQFF
TRBD2,TRBJ2-1,TRBV18,.,TGTGCCAGCTCACCAGGAAAACAGCGGGAGTATAATGAGCAGTTCTTC,CASSPGKQREYNEQFF
TRBD1,TRBJ1-2,TRBV7-9,few,TGTGCCAGCAGCCCCCAGACAGGGAACGGCTACACCTTC,CASSPQTGNGYTF
.,TRBJ1-5,TRBV6-1,.,TGTGCCAGCAGACAGGATCCTAATAGCAATCAGCCCCAGCATTTT,CASRQDPNSNQPQHF
TRBD2,TRBJ2-1,TRBV7-3,.,TGTGCCAGCAGCTTAAAAGCGGGGGGCAATGAGCAGTTCTTC,CASSLKAGGNEQFF
TRBD2,TRBJ2-1,TRBV28,.,TGTGCCAGCACCCCCTTGGGGTCGGGGACTAGCGGTTACAATGAGCAGTTCTTC,CASTPLGSGTSGYNEQFF
TRBD2,TRBJ2-2,TRBV7-2,.,TGTGCCAGCAGCTCAGCGGGGCTTCGGGCCACCGGGGAGCTGTTTTTT,CASSSAGLRATGELFF
TRBD2,TRBJ2-7,TRBV5-1,.,TGCGCCAGCACCTTGACTAGCGGGGGGTCCTACGAGCAGTACTTC,CASTLTSGGSYEQYF
.,TRBJ1-4,TRBV5-1,.,TGCGCCAGCAGCTTGGTGGGACTGGGCATTGGTAATGAAGAAAAACTGTTTTTT,CASSLVGLGIGNEEKLFF
.,TRBJ1-1,TRBV7-6,.,TGTGCCAGCAGTCTCCCCGGCAGGGGCACTGAAGCTTTCTTT,CASSLPGRGTEAFF
.,TRBJ1-2,TRBV7-2,few,TGTGCCAGCAGCTTAGTAGGCTCCGGGACAAGCTATGGCTACACCTTC,CASSLVGSGTSYGYTF
TRBD2,TRBJ2-1,TRBV5-1,once,TGCGCCAGCAGCCTGTCACTAGCGGCCTACAATGAGCAGTTCTTC,CASSLSLAAYNEQFF
TRBD2,TRBJ2-1,TRBV27,.,TGTGCCAGCAGTTCCATAGCGGGAGGGCCCTACAATGAGCAGTTCTTC,CASSSIAGGPYNEQFF
TRBD1,TRBJ2-7,TRBV11-3,.,TGTGCCAGCAGCAAGGGACAGGGTGTGAACGAGCAGTACTTC,CASSKGQGVNEQYF
.,TRBJ1-1,TRBV5-1,few,TGCGCCAGCAGCTTGGGTGGGACAAACACTGAAGCTTTCTTT,CASSLGGTNTEAFF
TRBD1,TRBJ1-1,TRBV7-2,.,TGTGCCAGCAGCCAAGTCAGGGGGCTAAACACTGAAGCTTTCTTT,CASSQVRGLNTEAFF
TRBD2,TRBJ2-7,TRBV4-1,.,TGCGCCAGCAGCCATCCGGGGGGGGTAGTAGCCTACGAGCAGTACTTC,CASSHPGGVVAYEQYF
.,TRBJ2-2,TRBV21-1,.,TGTGCCAGCAGCAAAGCGATCCTAGCGGGGGGGTCGTACACCGGGGAGCTGTTTTTT,CASSKAILAGGSYTGELFF
.,TRBJ2-1,TRBV5-1,.,TGCGCCAGCAGCTGGAGTACCTACAATGAGCAGTTCTTC,CASSWSTYNEQFF
.,TRBJ2-1,TRBV4-3,once,TGCGCCAGCAGCCAGGCCTTAGGCGGATACAATGAGCAGTTCTTC,CASSQALGGYNEQFF
TRBD2,TRBJ2-2,TRBV5-1,.,TGCGCCAGCAGCTTGGCCCCCGCCGGGACTAGAGGCACCGGGGAGCTGTTTTTT,CASSLAPAGTRGTGELFF
.,TRBJ2-7,TRBV6-1,.,TGTGCCAGCAGTCAAATCCTAACTGGCGAGCAGTACTTC,CASSQILTGEQYF
TRBD2,TRBJ2-1,TRBV2,.,TGTGCCAGCAGCGCTAGCGGAGGCTCCTACAATGAGCAGTTCTTC,CASSASGGSYNEQFF